The 19 T cell receptor beta chains below all came from one sample that was sequenced in a study of vaccination effects on CD4 cells after COVID-19. Before any sequencing was done, the ViraFEST assay used viral peptide pools to expand antigen-specific CD4+ T cells. Upon completion of around eleven days in culture, CD4+ T cells were isolated. Infection with SARS-CoV-2 occurred in the person between March and December 2020, and PCR confirmed it. Profiling relied on immunoSEQ multiplex PCR, and the TCRdb table lists in-frame clones only, not all of them. The repertoire holds 20,000 to 30,000 clones, with 69% as singletons. For these receptors, no antigen is known. Sample: CD4+ T cells from PBMCs cultured with SARS-CoV-2 spike peptides, taken before COVID-19 vaccination. These receptors were taken from a human donor who had a prior SARS-CoV-2 infection.

This chain links TRBV7-2 with TRBJ1-5; 9 bases match TRBD1. In germline, CDR1 is SGHTA, CDR2 FQGNSA. J was trimmed by 1 base and V by 4 bases; bases with no gene match: 5. The CDR3 sequence is 16 residues long. The CDR3 sequence: CASSSTGGWSNQPQHF. CDR3 nucleotide sequence: TGTGCCAGCAGCTCCACAGGGGGCTGGAGCAATCAGCCCCAGCATTTT.

In DNA form, the CDR3 reads TGTGCCAGCAGTTACGAGGCAGGGGGGCAGTTCTTC. Protein: CASSYEAGGQFF. V and J are TRBV6-6 and TRBJ2-1, with 7 bases aligning to TRBD1. The CDR3 extends over 12 amino acids. V was clipped by 2 bases and J by 12 bases; unmatched bases: 4. In germline, CDR1 is MNHNY, CDR2 SVGAGI (reference sequence).

The chain joins TRBV5-4 to TRBJ2-5; 12 nucleotides line up with TRBD2. The CDR3 loop spans 16 amino acids. With V trimmed by 4 bases and J by 5 bases, 9 bases remained unmatched. Germline V gives CDR1 SGHNT, CDR2 YYREEE (reference sequence). DNA of the CDR3: TGTGCCAGCAGCACTGGCGCTAGCGGGAGGGGTGAGACCCAGTACTTC. Protein sequence: CASSTGASGRGETQYF.

The rearrangement uses TRBV3-1 (or the pseudogene TRBV3-2) and TRBJ2-1, with TRBD2 identical over 12 bases. The CDR3 has 18 amino acids. Losses at the gene ends were 0 bases for V and 10 bases for J; bases not matched to a gene: 13. Per the germline V gene, CDR1 is LGHDT and CDR2 is YNNKEL (reference sequence). The CDR3 coding sequence is TGTGCCAGCAGCCAAGATCCATCGAGGACTAGCGGGACCCCCGAGCAGTTCTTC. It yields the protein CASSQDPSRTSGTPEQFF.

The CDR3, as DNA: TGTGCCAGTAGTTTCGTACGGACAGGGATGTCGAACACCGGGGAGCTGTTTTTT. It yields the protein CASSFVRTGMSNTGELFF. The rearrangement links TRBV19 to TRBJ2-2; 8 positions match TRBD1. The CDR3 consists of 18 residues. V lost 5 bases and J lost 0; bases outside the gene matches: 11. Germline CDR1 LNHDA, CDR2 SQIVND (reference sequence).

This chain joins TRBV4-1 and TRBJ2-5, with D unresolved. V lost 0 bases and J lost 3, with 5 bases in between. The germline V gene encodes CDR1 MGHRA and CDR2 YSYEKL. The CDR3 has 13 residues. The CDR3 sequence: CASSQDLKETQYF. Written as DNA, the CDR3 is TGCGCCAGCAGCCAAGATCTAAAAGAGACCCAGTACTTC.

The chain couples TRBV4-1 to TRBJ2-2, with 12 bases matching TRBD2. With 1 base clipped from V and 5 bases from J, the junction kept 5 bases outside the gene matches. The germline gives CDR1 MGHRA, CDR2 YSYEKL. This CDR3 has 17 amino acids. The CDR3 coding sequence is TGCGCCAGCAGCCAAGGGACTAGCGGGATCTCGACCGGGGAGCTGTTTTTT. This encodes CASSQGTSGISTGELFF.

V and J are TRBV27 and TRBJ2-2, with TRBD1 identical over 9 bases. Per the germline V gene, CDR1 is MNHEY and CDR2 is SMNVEV (reference sequence). Germline trimming cut 6 bases from V and 0 bases from J; bases unmatched to any gene: 11. This CDR3 is built from 18 residues. CDR3 DNA: TGTGCCAGCAGGCCGGACAGGGGTAGAGACGCGAACACCGGGGAGCTGTTTTTT. Translated, it gives CASRPDRGRDANTGELFF.

This chain uses TRBV27 with TRBJ2-7; 9 nucleotides match TRBD2. V shed 7 bases, J shed 3 bases, and the junction held 7 bases outside the gene matches. The germline CDR1 and CDR2 sequences are MNHEY and SMNVEV (reference sequence). The CDR3 totals 14 residues. The CDR3 DNA follows: TGTGCCAGCACCGCGCCTAGCGGGATCTACGAGCAGTACTTC. Its translation: CASTAPSGIYEQYF.

The chain has TRBV5-6 and TRBJ2-2; TRBD1 might be the D (7 bases). Trimming cost V 5 bases and J 6 bases, with 20 bases left between them. The length of the CDR3 is 16 residues. Per the germline V gene, CDR1 is SGHDT and CDR2 is YYEEEE. The CDR3 region is CASRMAWGRGAGELFF. CDR3 sequence (DNA): TGTGCCAGCAGAATGGCGTGGGGCAGGGGGGCCGGGGAGCTGTTTTTT.

The gene calls are TRBV18 and TRBJ2-3; TRBD1 might be the D (6 bases). The germline V gene encodes CDR1 KGHSH and CDR2 LQKENI. With 4 bases removed from V and 2 bases from J, the gap between germline ends came to 19 bases. This CDR3 contains 17 residues. The CDR3 DNA sequence: TGTGCCAGCTCACAATTTTCCGGGACAAGAAACACAGATACGCAGTATTTT. This encodes CASSQFSGTRNTDTQYF.

The chain employs TRBV3-1 (or the pseudogene TRBV3-2) and TRBJ2-2; possibly TRBD1 for D (6 bases). From germline, CDR1 is LGHDT and CDR2 YNNKEL (reference sequence). CDR3 length: 14 residues. Trimming shortened V by 0 bases and J by 8 bases, and 10 bases separated the two germline ends. CDR3 coding DNA: TGTGCCAGCAGCCAAGAGGCAGGGGCAGGGGAGCTGTTTTTT. Protein: CASSQEAGAGELFF.

This clone was seen only a few times. The CDR3 loop reads CASSLTGGGNTIYF. CDR3 nucleotide sequence: TGTGCCAGCAGCTTAACGGGAGGTGGAAACACCATATATTTT. The V call is TRBV7-3, the J call TRBJ1-3; unclear D gene. The V gene lost 0 bases and the J gene lost 3 bases, with 6 bases spanning the gap. The CDR3 is made up of 14 amino acids. The germline V gene has CDR1 SGHTA and CDR2 FQGTGA. The whole variable domain, remainder taken from reference TRBV7-3 and TRBJ1-3, is GAGVSQTPSNKVTEKGKYVELRCDPISGHTALYWYRQSLGQGPEFLIYFQGTGAADDSGLPNDRFFAVRPEGSVSTLKIQRTERGDSAVYLCASSLTGGGNTIYFGEGSWLTVV.

The rearrangement uses TRBV2 and TRBJ2-5, with D unclear. Germline V CDR1 and CDR2: SNHLY, FYNNEI. The CDR3 runs to 11 residues. The germline V and J ends were trimmed by 2 bases and 5 bases, with 3 bases remaining between them. The CDR3 loop reads CASSERETQYF. The CDR3 coding sequence is TGTGCCAGCAGTGAACGGGAGACCCAGTACTTC.

The chain links TRBV30 to TRBJ2-1; D is perhaps TRBD1 or TRBD2 (6 bases each). Germline V gives CDR1 GTSNPN, CDR2 SVGIG (reference sequence). This CDR3 has 17 amino acids. Trimming removed 1 base at V and 0 bases at J, with 16 bases between. Written as DNA, the CDR3 is TGTGCCTGGAGTGGTGGTGGCCGGGGGCCCTCCTACAATGAGCAGTTCTTC. Protein product: CAWSGGGRGPSYNEQFF.

In this sample, this clone turned up once. The genes are TRBV6-5 and TRBJ2-3; D unclear. This CDR3 is 11 amino acids long. Germline loops: CDR1 MNHEY, CDR2 SVGAGI. V was pared by 7 bases and J by 4 bases, with 6 bases between. The CDR3 sequence is CASTSADTQYF. DNA for the CDR3: TGTGCCAGCACATCAGCAGATACGCAGTATTTT.

This clone was observed a handful of times. As DNA, the CDR3 is TGTGCCAGCAGTTCTTATTTCGCGGCAAACACCGGGGAGCTGTTTTTT. As protein: CASSSYFAANTGELFF. The chain links TRBV6-5 to TRBJ2-2; D is ambiguous. This CDR3 has 16 residues. Trimming pared 4 bases from V and 2 bases from J, leaving 14 bases between. CDR1 is MNHEY and CDR2 is SVGAGI in the germline V gene.

The chain is built from TRBV6-2 or TRBV6-3 and TRBJ1-5; D not resolved. Germline CDR1 MNHEY, CDR2 SVGEGT. The CDR3 consists of 12 residues. V lost 3 bases to trimming and J lost 6 bases, with 6 bases between them. The CDR3: CASSYIGQPQHF. The CDR3 DNA sequence: TGTGCCAGCAGTTATATAGGTCAGCCCCAGCATTTT.

The gene calls are TRBV28 and TRBJ2-1; 8 bases are a match to TRBD1. Germline V lookup: CDR1 MDHEN, CDR2 SYDVKM. The V and J ends lost 3 bases and 7 bases, in that order; junction bases with no gene match: 2. This CDR3 is built from 13 residues. Written as DNA, the CDR3 is TGTGCCAGCAGTTTGACAGGGGTGAATGAGCAGTTCTTC. It codes for CASSLTGVNEQFF.